Given below is one TCR beta chain in context. The antigen is undetermined. This CDR3 contains 12 residues. V was trimmed by 3 bases and J by 9 bases, leaving 10 bases between them. CDR1 MNHEY and CDR2 SMNVEV come from the germline V gene (reference sequence). The record originates from a study of persistence of HIV-infected CD4 T cells. The libraries were made with immunoSEQ version 4 in survey mode. Genomic DNA was diluted to 9 to 10 ng/uL, up to 1 ug per sample. This table comes from immunoSEQ multiplex PCR, and its TCRdb copy is limited to in-frame clones, with some not included. The sample lists under 60,000 clones; 75% to 85% were seen once. Stimulation used approximately 10 ug/mL lysate from CMV-infected fibroblasts. CD40L/CD69 double-negative CD45RO-high memory CD4+ T cells were collected. Undetectable plasma HIV-1 RNA below 50 copies/mL lasted at least 4 years. Study conclusions and caveats: Degenerate expanded CDR3beta sequences were enriched among CMV- and Gag-responding cells. TCRbeta richness was lower in CMV- and Gag-responding cells than in anti-CD3/anti-CD28-responding cells.

This TCR came from an adult man with HIV who was CMV-seropositive. The specimen was CD4+ T cells sorted from PBMCs after 18-hour stimulation, collected from a patient who received antiretroviral therapy. The chain recombines TRBV27 with TRBJ2-3; D tentatively fits TRBD1 or TRBD2 (5 bases each). Written as DNA, the CDR3 is TGTGCCAGCAGTTTCGGGGCCACAACGCAGTATTTT. Translated: CASSFGATTQYF.